One sample yielded the 5 T cell receptor beta chains listed below, sequenced in a study of cytomegalovirus exposure and HLA in healthy donors. Vbeta (60) and Jbeta (13) primers were used in the PCR. Profiling relied on immunoSEQ multiplex PCR, and the TCRdb table lists in-frame clones only, not all of them. Here the sample spans 130,000 or so clones, over 75% being singletons. The sequenced sample consisted of PBMCs. These receptors were taken from a man aged 45-65 years in good health and CMV-seronegative.

The chain carries TRBV27 and TRBJ2-5; tentative D call: TRBD2 (6 bases). Germline V gene data show CDR1 as MNHEY and CDR2 as SMNVEV (reference sequence). V was pared by 0 bases and J by 3 bases, with 8 bases between. CDR3 size: 14 residues. CDR3 in amino acids: CASSLSGGEETQYF. Here the CDR3 DNA reads TGTGCCAGCAGTTTATCGGGGGGTGAAGAGACCCAGTACTTC.

This clone has only one observation. This chain connects TRBV14 to TRBJ2-7; 14 nucleotides match TRBD2. The V and J ends lost 4 bases and 0 bases, in that order; junction bases with no gene match: 14. This CDR3 has 20 amino acids. The V gene's germline CDR1 is SGHDN and CDR2 FVKESK. Written as DNA, the CDR3 is TGTGCCAGCAGCCGGGCGCCCGGACTAGCGGGAGGCTTGAGCTCCTACGAGCAGTACTTC. It codes for CASSRAPGLAGGLSSYEQYF.

The CDR3 reads CASSYSRRADIQYF. CDR3 sequence (DNA): TGTGCCAGTAGTTACAGTCGACGCGCCGACATTCAGTACTTC. The chain uses TRBV19 and TRBJ2-4; D ambiguous. The CDR3 is 14 amino acids. V lost 5 bases and J 8 bases, leaving 16 bases between the germline ends. From germline, CDR1 is LNHDA and CDR2 SQIVND (reference sequence).

V gene TRBV6-6 combines with J gene TRBJ2-7; 8 nucleotides match TRBD1. The J segment lost 8 bases and the V segment lost 6 bases, leaving 12 bases of the junction unmatched. Germline lookup yields CDR1 MNHNY and CDR2 SVGAGI (reference sequence). The CDR3 is 14 amino acids. The chain's CDR3 is CASRLGTGPRQQYF. The CDR3 DNA sequence: TGTGCCAGCAGACTCGGGACAGGCCCCCGCCAGCAGTACTTC.

The rearrangement links TRBV4-2 to TRBJ1-3; TRBD1 is a possible D gene (5 bases). The V end was cut by 0 bases, the J end by 0 bases, with 12 bases between. The CDR3 runs to 17 residues. Germline lookup yields CDR1 LGHNA and CDR2 YNFKEQ. CDR3 coding DNA: TGTGCCAGCAGCCAAGATCGGGGGGGGTCCTCTGGAAACACCATATATTTT. Protein product: CASSQDRGGSSGNTIYF.